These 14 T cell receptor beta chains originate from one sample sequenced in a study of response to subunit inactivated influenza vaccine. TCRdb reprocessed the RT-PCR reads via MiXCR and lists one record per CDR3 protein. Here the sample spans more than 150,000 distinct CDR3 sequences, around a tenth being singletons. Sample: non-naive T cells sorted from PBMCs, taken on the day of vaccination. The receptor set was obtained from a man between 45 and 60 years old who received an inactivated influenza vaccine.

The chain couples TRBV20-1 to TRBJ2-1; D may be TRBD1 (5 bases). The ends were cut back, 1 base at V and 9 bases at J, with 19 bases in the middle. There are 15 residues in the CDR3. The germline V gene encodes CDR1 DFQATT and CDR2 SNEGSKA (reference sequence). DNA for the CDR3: TGCAGTGCTAGAGCGGTCTTCTCGACAGTCCTTGAGCAGTTCTTC. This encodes CSARAVFSTVLEQFF.

The CDR3: CASSPGLAGRQETQYF. The CDR3 region has the DNA TGTGCCAGCAGCCCGGGACTAGCGGGACGCCAAGAGACCCAGTACTTC. The V gene is TRBV3-1, the J gene TRBJ2-5; 13 bases agree with TRBD2. Per the germline V gene, CDR1 is LGHDT and CDR2 is YNNKEL (reference sequence). V lost 4 bases to trimming and J lost 1 base; unmatched junction nucleotides: 3. This CDR3 is built from 16 residues.

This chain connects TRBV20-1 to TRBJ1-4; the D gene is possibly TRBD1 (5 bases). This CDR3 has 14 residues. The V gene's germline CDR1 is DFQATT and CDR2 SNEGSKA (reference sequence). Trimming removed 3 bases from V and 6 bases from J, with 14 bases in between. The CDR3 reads CSASDGGADEKLFF. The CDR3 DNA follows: TGCAGTGCTAGCGACGGAGGGGCAGATGAAAAACTGTTTTTT.

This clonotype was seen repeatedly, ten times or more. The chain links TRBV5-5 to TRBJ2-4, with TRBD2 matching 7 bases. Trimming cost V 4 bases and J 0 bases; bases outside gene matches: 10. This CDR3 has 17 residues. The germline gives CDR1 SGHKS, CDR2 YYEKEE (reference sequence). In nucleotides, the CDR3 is TGTGCCAGCAGCCCCCTGGGAGGGGACCTAGCCAAAAACATTCAGTACTTC. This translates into CASSPLGGDLAKNIQYF.

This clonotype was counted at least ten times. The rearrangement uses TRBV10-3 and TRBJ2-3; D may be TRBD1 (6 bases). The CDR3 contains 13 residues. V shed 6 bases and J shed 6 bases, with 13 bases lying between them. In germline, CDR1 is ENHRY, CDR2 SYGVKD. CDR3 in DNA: TGTGCCATCAGCCCCGGGACATCGGATACGCAGTATTTT. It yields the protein CAISPGTSDTQYF.

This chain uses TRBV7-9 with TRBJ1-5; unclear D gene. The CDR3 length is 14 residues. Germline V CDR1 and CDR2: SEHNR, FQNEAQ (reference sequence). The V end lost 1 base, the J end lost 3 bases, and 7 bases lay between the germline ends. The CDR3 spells CASSLDGNNQPQHF. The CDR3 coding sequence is TGTGCCAGCAGCTTAGACGGAAACAATCAGCCCCAGCATTTT.

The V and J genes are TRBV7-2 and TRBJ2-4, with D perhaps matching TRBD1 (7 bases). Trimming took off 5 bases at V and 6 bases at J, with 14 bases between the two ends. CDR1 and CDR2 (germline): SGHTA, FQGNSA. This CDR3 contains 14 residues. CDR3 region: CASSTTGRGNIQYF. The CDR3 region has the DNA TGTGCCAGCAGCACGACAGGGCGGGGAAACATTCAGTACTTC.

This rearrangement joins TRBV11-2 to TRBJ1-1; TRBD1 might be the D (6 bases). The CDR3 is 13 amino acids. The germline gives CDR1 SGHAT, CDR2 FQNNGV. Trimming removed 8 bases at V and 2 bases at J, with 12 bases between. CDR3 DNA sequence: TGTGCCAGCCAGACAGGACCTAACACTGAAGCTTTCTTT. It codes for CASQTGPNTEAFF.

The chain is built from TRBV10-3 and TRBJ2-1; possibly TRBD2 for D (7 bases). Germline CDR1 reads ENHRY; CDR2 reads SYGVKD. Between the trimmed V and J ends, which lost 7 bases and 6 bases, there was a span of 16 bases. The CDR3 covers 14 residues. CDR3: CAITPGGGVNEQFF. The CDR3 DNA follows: TGTGCCATCACGCCAGGAGGGGGGGTCAATGAGCAGTTCTTC.

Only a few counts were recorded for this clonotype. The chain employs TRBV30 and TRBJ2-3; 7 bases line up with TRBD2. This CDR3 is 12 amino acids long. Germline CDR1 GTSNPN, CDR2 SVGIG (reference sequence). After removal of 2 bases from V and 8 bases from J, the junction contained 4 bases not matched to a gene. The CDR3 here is CAWSPSGVTQYF. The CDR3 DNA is TGTGCCTGGAGTCCTAGCGGTGTTACGCAGTATTTT.

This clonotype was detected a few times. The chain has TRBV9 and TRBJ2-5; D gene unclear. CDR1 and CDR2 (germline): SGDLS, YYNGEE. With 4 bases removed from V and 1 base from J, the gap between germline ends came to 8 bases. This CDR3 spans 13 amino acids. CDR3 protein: CASSSIAQETQYF. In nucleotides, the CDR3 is TGTGCCAGCAGCTCGATCGCCCAAGAGACCCAGTACTTC.

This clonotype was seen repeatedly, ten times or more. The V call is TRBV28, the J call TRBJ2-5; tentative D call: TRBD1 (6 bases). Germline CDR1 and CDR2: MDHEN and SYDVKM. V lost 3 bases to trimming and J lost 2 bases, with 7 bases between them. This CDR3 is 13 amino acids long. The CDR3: CASSLGHQETQYF. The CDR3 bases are TGTGCCAGCAGTTTGGGACATCAAGAGACCCAGTACTTC.

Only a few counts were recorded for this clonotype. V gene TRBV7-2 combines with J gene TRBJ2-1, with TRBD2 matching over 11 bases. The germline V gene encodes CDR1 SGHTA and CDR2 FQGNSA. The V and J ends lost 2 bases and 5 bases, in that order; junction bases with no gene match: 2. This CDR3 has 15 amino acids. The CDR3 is CASSLLAGGNNEQFF. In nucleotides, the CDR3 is TGTGCCAGCAGCTTACTAGCGGGGGGCAACAATGAGCAGTTCTTC.

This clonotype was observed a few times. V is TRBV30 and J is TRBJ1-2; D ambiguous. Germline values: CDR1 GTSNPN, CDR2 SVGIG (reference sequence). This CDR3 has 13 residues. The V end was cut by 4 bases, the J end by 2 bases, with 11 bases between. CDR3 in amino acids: CAWMSRRNYGYTF. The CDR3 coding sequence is TGTGCCTGGATGTCACGGCGGAACTATGGCTACACCTTC.